This TCR beta chain is drawn from a study of blood T cells in healthy people across ages. In the case of this clonotype: One end of the junction fails to match germline, which may point to a read error.

The authors ran a second PCR of roughly 6 to 12 cycles using a sample-barcoded 5' primer and a J-beta primer mix. The yield of each sample was at least 3 million CDR3-containing paired-end reads. Using its own MiXCR run on the 5' RACE reads, TCRdb lists one record per CDR3 protein. This sample has roughly 680,000 distinct CDR3 sequences; around 45% occur once, and the top ten carry roughly 30%. Isolating PBMCs gave at least 6.5 million of these cells per sample. Germline V CDR1 and CDR2: KGHSH, LQKENI. The CDR3 runs 15 residues. This chain connects TRBV18 to TRBJ2-7; the match to TRBD1 covers 9 bases. Material: blood. The source is a woman aged 55-69 years in good health. As DNA, the CDR3 is TGTACCAGCTCACCCCCCGGGACAGGGAGGAACGAGCAGTACTTC. It translates to CTSSPPGTGRNEQYF.